This TCR beta chain was retrieved from a study of cytomegalovirus exposure and HLA in healthy donors. Regarding the study as a whole: Rates of TCR association differed by HLA locus in a later analysis, with DRB1 highest and HLA-C lowest. Apparent HLA restriction characterized most CMV-associated TCR beta chains in a later analysis.

In its sample, this clone was seen a few times. Its antigen is still unknown. This PCR relied on a set of 60 Vbeta primers and 13 Jbeta primers. The assay was immunoSEQ multiplex PCR, and TCRdb's table has in-frame clones only and misses some. This sample carries approximately 190,000 clones, 10% to 15% of them seen once, and the ten largest clones take under 10%. CDR3 length: 14 amino acids. Trimming at V came to 7 bases and at J to 0 bases, leaving 3 bases not matched to a gene. Looked up from germline, CDR1 is SGHTS and CDR2 is YDEGEE. This rearrangement joins TRBV5-8 to TRBJ2-1; TRBD2 matches 8 bases. The receptor comes from a man in his forties or fifties in good health and CMV-seropositive. The sample comprised PBMCs. The CDR3 DNA sequence: TGTGCCAGCCTGGCGGGGGGCTCCTACAATGAGCAGTTCTTC. Amino acids: CASLAGGSYNEQFF.